The 3 T cell receptor beta chains presented below share a single source sample, sequenced in a study of Graves' ophthalmopathy and Graves' hyperthyroidism. As the template, RNA transcripts were used to amplify TCR beta CDR3 regions. Second-round multiplex PCR followed a first-round RT-PCR using HTBI primers. MiXCR, applied by TCRdb to the multiplex PCR reads, yields one record per CDR3 protein. The table shows about 500,000 distinct CDR3 sequences, with approximately 35% occurring only once. The specimen sequenced was peripheral blood or thyroid tissue (not recorded which). The source is an adult man with Graves' hyperthyroidism.

As regards this clonotype: The final CDR3 position lacks the conserved phenylalanine or tryptophan, pointing to a likely read error. No DNA is shown, since the ends of the CDR3 on it are uncertain; the CDR3 is the one TCRdb lists. The rearrangement links TRBV15 to TRBJ1-6; the table names TRBD1, a call not compared with the DNA. In germline, CDR1 is LNHNV, CDR2 YYDKDF (reference sequence). The CDR3 adds up to 16 amino acids, both ends counted. The chain's CDR3 is CATSGRAWGADSPIHL.

Many counts were recorded for this clonotype. V gene TRBV12-3 or TRBV12-4 combines with J gene TRBJ2-5, with D uncertain. CDR3 size: 15 residues. The V end was cut by 2 bases, the J end by 0 bases, with 10 bases between. CDR3 in DNA: TGTGCCAGCAGTTTACCCGGCCACCACCAAGAGACCCAGTACTTC. Residues: CASSLPGHHQETQYF.

Details on this clonotype: Just one base apart from a much larger clone, this may be a read error. V usage is TRBV28 and J usage is TRBJ1-2; D gene unclear. CDR1 and CDR2 from the germline V gene are MDHEN and SYDVKM. The length of the CDR3 is 14 residues. Deletions cut 3 bases from V and 6 bases from J, with 14 bases between. This CDR3 is CASSFPAPRHGYTF. CDR3 bases: TGTGCCAGCAGTTTTCCAGCCCCTAGGCATGGCTACACCTTC.